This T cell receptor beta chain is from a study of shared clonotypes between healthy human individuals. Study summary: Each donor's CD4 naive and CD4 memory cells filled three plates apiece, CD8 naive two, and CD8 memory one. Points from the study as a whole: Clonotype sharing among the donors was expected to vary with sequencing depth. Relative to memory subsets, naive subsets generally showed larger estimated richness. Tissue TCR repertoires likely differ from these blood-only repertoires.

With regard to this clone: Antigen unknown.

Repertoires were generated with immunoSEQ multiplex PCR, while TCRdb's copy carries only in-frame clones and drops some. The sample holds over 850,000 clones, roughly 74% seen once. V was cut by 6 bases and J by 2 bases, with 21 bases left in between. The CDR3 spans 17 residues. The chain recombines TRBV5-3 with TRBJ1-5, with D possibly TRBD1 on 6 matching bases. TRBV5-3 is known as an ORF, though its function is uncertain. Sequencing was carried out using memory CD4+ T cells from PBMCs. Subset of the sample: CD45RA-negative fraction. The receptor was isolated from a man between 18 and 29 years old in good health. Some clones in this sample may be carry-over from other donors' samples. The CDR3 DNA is TGTGCCAGAATACTAAGTGGGGGGCCGGCTGGCAATCAGCCCCAGCATTTT. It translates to CARILSGGPAGNQPQHF.